The sequence of this T cell receptor beta chain was determined in a study of blood T cell repertoires in COVID-19. This clone appeared many times. In the original analysis: Reference gene primer amplification gave estimated nucleated cell counts. Using immunoSEQ multiplex PCR, the repertoire was profiled, and TCRdb retains in-frame clones only, with some absent. From that table come the V and J calls and clone size; the DNA was used to work out D and trimming. The sample gives approximately 500,000 clones, approximately 83% of which show up once; roughly 3.1% is in the top ten. Germline CDR1 and CDR2: SEHNR and FQNEAQ (reference sequence). The CDR3 has 14 residues. Trimming took off 6 bases at V and 2 bases at J, with 13 bases between the two ends.

The sample consisted of peripheral blood. The receptor's source is a human donor in a cohort sampled during active COVID-19. The chain employs TRBV7-9 and TRBJ2-5; D possibly corresponds to TRBD1 (5 bases). In DNA form, the CDR3 reads TGTGCCAGCAGGGAAACAGGTTTACAAGAGACCCAGTACTTC. Translating gives CASRETGLQETQYF.